The clone carrying this T cell receptor beta chain showed up many times. The antigen is unknown. The data are from a study of human T cells and chemical hapten exposure. For the study at large: TCR yields differed between samples (mainly from small differences in pooled library volume). The study's findings and limits: Counts of TCRs above 1 in 1000 frequency stayed unchanged with DPC sensitization.

Time point described: healthy volunteer bleed at 2 weeks. Sequencing started from total RNA isolated from unfractionated whole blood. CDR3 size: 16 residues. Germline lookup yields CDR1 SNHLY and CDR2 FYNNEI. J lost 9 bases, V lost 1 base, and 6 bases had no gene match. Attachment of unique molecular identifiers to individual cDNA molecules was performed in the library. TCRdb reanalysed the RACE reads using MiXCR and keeps one entry per CDR3 protein. The repertoire holds 45,000 or so distinct CDR3 sequences, with roughly 4.1% as singletons. This receptor was taken from a human donor in good health. Some clones in this sample may be carry-over from other donors' samples. Specimen: whole blood. This chain connects TRBV2 to TRBJ1-6, with 10 bases identical to TRBD1. CDR3 region: CASSEETGGISSPLHF. Written as DNA, the CDR3 is TGTGCCAGCAGTGAAGAGACAGGGGGCATCAGTTCACCCCTCCACTTT.